The entry below describes one T cell receptor beta chain. The target antigen is unknown. This sample includes further DNA sequences coding for the same CDR3. In germline, CDR1 is SGHAT, CDR2 FQNNGV. V dropped 5 bases and J dropped 3; count of bases not matched to a gene: 6. The CDR3 is 16 amino acids. The sample comes from a study of CD8+ T cells in alopecia areata. Study results and limitations: Relative to normal scalp, lesional scalp, especially alopecia totalis/universalis, showed higher clonality. Possibly because of HLA-related factors, TCR sharing was less clear across patients than in mice.

Extraction and reverse transcription of RNA yielded cDNA as the sequencing template. Sequencing used immunoSEQ multiplex PCR; TCRdb keeps in-frame clones, though not all of them. The sample lists more than 95,000 clones, 55% seen once, with around 10% in the top ten. The chain links TRBV11-2 to TRBJ2-1; 11 nucleotides line up with TRBD2. The sequencing input was CD4+ T cells sorted from blood. This sequence originates from a human donor in good health. The CDR3 bases are TGTGCCAGCAGCCCCAGACTAGCGGGGATCTACAATGAGCAGTTCTTC. This sequence encodes CASSPRLAGIYNEQFF.